Presented here are 32 T cell receptor beta chains from one specimen sequenced in a study of T cells after yellow fever vaccination. TCRdb re-analysed the 5' RACE reads in MiXCR, keeping a single row per CDR3 protein. The table shows some 300,000 distinct CDR3 sequences, with approximately 10% occurring only once. The sample here was CD4+ T cells sorted from PBMCs, taken 5 days after the yellow fever booster vaccination. The origin of the receptors is a man between 18 and 29 years old who received the YFV17D yellow fever vaccine.

The gene calls are TRBV5-1 and TRBJ2-3, with D perhaps matching TRBD1 or TRBD2 (7 bases each). Between the trimmed V and J ends, which lost 5 bases and 2 bases, there was a span of 12 bases. This CDR3 has 14 residues. Germline assignment: CDR1 SGHRS and CDR2 YFSETQ. CDR3: CASRQGRATDTQYF. The CDR3, as DNA: TGCGCCAGCAGACAGGGGAGGGCCACAGATACGCAGTATTTT.

The chain has TRBV25-1 and TRBJ2-7; perhaps TRBD1 as D (6 bases). Trimming removed 7 bases from V and 3 bases from J, with 16 bases in between. The CDR3 has 14 amino acids. Germline V gene lookup returns CDR1 MGHDK and CDR2 SYGVNS. For the CDR3, the DNA is TGTGCCAGCATTACAGGGTATGAGGTCTACGAGCAGTACGTC. It yields the protein CASITGYEVYEQYV.

Many counts were recorded for this clonotype. The V gene is TRBV7-9, the J gene TRBJ1-3; 12 nucleotides line up with TRBD1. V was pared by 5 bases and J by 0 bases, with 14 bases of the junction left unmatched. This CDR3 spans 20 amino acids. The germline gives CDR1 SEHNR, CDR2 FQNEAQ (reference sequence). CDR3 nucleotides: TGTGCCAGCAGCGGCCCCTGGGGACAGGGGGCTGCGAACTCTGGAAACACCATATATTTT. It translates to CASSGPWGQGAANSGNTIYF. The whole variable domain, filled in from reference TRBV7-9 and TRBJ1-3, reads DTGVSQNPRHKITKRGQNVTFRCDPISEHNRLYWYRQTLGQGPEFLTYFQNEAQLEKSRLLSDRFSAERPKGSFSTLEIQRTEQGDSAMYLCASSGPWGQGAANSGNTIYFGEGSWLTVV.

This clonotype was seen at least ten times. This chain uses TRBV7-8 with TRBJ2-7; a weak D match, TRBD2 (6 bases). With 7 bases removed from V and 1 base from J, the gap between germline ends came to 17 bases. The CDR3 has 15 amino acids. CDR1 is SGHVS and CDR2 is FQNEAQ in the germline V gene. The CDR3 region has the DNA TGTGCCAGCACCTCCACCAGGGCGGGATCCTACGAGCAGTACGTC. This translates into CASTSTRAGSYEQYV.

The sample holds many counts of this clonotype. The chain recombines TRBV5-1 with TRBJ2-3; D might be TRBD1 (5 bases). Trimming took 4 bases from V and 6 from J, leaving 12 bases between them. Germline V gene sequence: CDR1 SGHRS, CDR2 YFSETQ. The CDR3 is 13 residues long. The CDR3 spells CASSPTAGDTQYF. In DNA form, the CDR3 reads TGCGCCAGCAGCCCCACCGCAGGGGATACGCAGTATTTT. The full variable domain, completed using reference TRBV5-1 and TRBJ2-3, is KAGVTQTPRYLIKTRGQQVTLSCSPISGHRSVSWYQQTPGQGLQFLFEYFSETQRNKGNFPGRFSGRQFSNSRSEMNVSTLELGDSALYLCASSPTAGDTQYFGPGTRLTVL.

This clonotype was recorded many times. This rearrangement joins TRBV5-1 to TRBJ2-1; 10 nucleotides agree with TRBD1. The CDR3 spans 16 residues. CDR1 and CDR2 (germline): SGHRS, YFSETQ. Trimming at V came to 3 bases and at J to 7 bases, leaving 10 bases not matched to a gene. This CDR3 is CASSSGQGTGSNEQFF. The CDR3 region has the DNA TGCGCCAGCAGCTCGGGACAGGGGACAGGAAGTAATGAGCAGTTCTTC.

The CDR3 DNA reads as TGTGCCAGCAACTACAGGGGCCTGGGCACTGAAGCTTTCTTT. Protein product: CASNYRGLGTEAFF. J is TRBJ1-1 and V is TRBV7-2; 7 nucleotides align to TRBD1. Germline V gene data show CDR1 as SGHTA and CDR2 as FQGNSA. This CDR3 spans 14 amino acids. J gave up 4 bases and V 7 bases, and 9 bases lay outside the gene matches.

This clonotype was seen repeatedly, ten times or more. The chain has TRBV2 and TRBJ2-7; D remains ambiguous. CDR1 is SNHLY, CDR2 FYNNEI, per germline. The V end was cut by 11 bases, the J end by 0 bases, with 17 bases between. This CDR3 comprises 14 residues. CDR3 sequence reads: CAWPREDHSYEQYF. CDR3 DNA sequence: TGTGCCTGGCCACGTGAGGACCACTCCTACGAGCAGTACTTC.

This clonotype was picked up many times. The V and J genes are TRBV12-3 or TRBV12-4 and TRBJ1-6; D remains ambiguous. Trimming took 6 bases from V and 6 from J, leaving 9 bases between them. The CDR3 totals 13 residues. CDR3 in amino acids: CASSPQVNSPLHF. CDR3 bases: TGTGCCAGCAGCCCCCAGGTTAATTCACCCCTCCACTTT.

The chain uses TRBV20-1 and TRBJ1-1, with D unresolved. Germline lookup yields CDR1 DFQATT and CDR2 SNEGSKA (reference sequence). The CDR3 sequence is 13 residues long. Trimming shortened V by 6 bases and J by 1 base, and 12 bases separated the two germline ends. This CDR3 is CSAARTPNTEAFF. The CDR3 DNA follows: TGCAGTGCCGCCCGGACTCCGAACACTGAAGCTTTCTTT.

This clonotype was seen a handful of times. The chain has TRBV9 and TRBJ1-1; 10 nucleotides line up with TRBD1. CDR1 SGDLS and CDR2 YYNGEE come from the germline V gene. CDR3 size: 15 residues. The J segment lost 7 bases and the V segment lost 4 bases, leaving 10 bases of the junction unmatched. The DNA for the CDR3 is TGTGCCAGCAGCACGCCGGGACAGGGGCACTTTGAAGCTTTCTTT. Translated, it gives CASSTPGQGHFEAFF. The variable domain in full, completed from reference TRBV9 and TRBJ1-1, reads DSGVTQTPKHLITATGQRVTLRCSPRSGDLSVYWYQQSLDQGLQFLIQYYNGEERAKGNILERFSAQQFPDLHSELNLSSLELGDSALYFCASSTPGQGHFEAFFGQGTRLTVV.

This clonotype is labeled medium-sized (0.01 to 0.1%). The CDR3 DNA follows: TGTGCCAGCAGCTTTCGTAGGGGCTACGAGCAGTACTTC. It yields the protein CASSFRRGYEQYF. V gene TRBV7-2 combines with J gene TRBJ2-7, with D perhaps TRBD1 (5 bases). CDR1 is SGHTA and CDR2 is FQGNSA in the germline V gene. Trimming stripped 3 bases from V and 3 bases from J, with 9 bases between. This CDR3 has 13 residues.

This sequence joins TRBV6-4 and TRBJ2-3, with 10 bases fitting TRBD2. With 6 bases clipped from V and 8 bases from J, the junction kept 8 bases outside the gene matches. The CDR3 sequence is 14 residues long. Germline V gene data show CDR1 as MRHNA and CDR2 as SNTAGT. Here the CDR3 DNA reads TGTGCCAGCAGCCTCGGGACTAGCGCCCCTACGCAGTATTTT. Amino acid sequence: CASSLGTSAPTQYF.

This clonotype was observed many times. The CDR3 DNA reads as TGCGCCAGCAGCCTAGGGACCCCGAACACCGGGGAGCTGTTTTTT. It yields the protein CASSLGTPNTGELFF. The genes are TRBV4-3 and TRBJ2-2; D may be TRBD1 or TRBD2 (5 bases each). CDR3 size: 15 residues. The V and J ends lost 4 bases and 0 bases respectively, with 9 bases between them. Germline CDR1 LGHNA, CDR2 YSLEER.

The rearrangement uses TRBV6-5 and TRBJ2-3; 7 nucleotides line up with TRBD1. This CDR3 has 16 residues. Germline values: CDR1 MNHEY, CDR2 SVGAGI. J lost 7 bases, V lost 7 bases, and 17 bases had no gene match. The CDR3 is CASNQAGTDTTNTQYF. CDR3 in DNA: TGTGCCAGCAACCAAGCCGGGACAGATACGACTAATACGCAGTATTTT.

In this sample, this clonotype turned up once. The rearrangement links TRBV14 to TRBJ1-1; D is ambiguous. The CDR3 extends over 14 amino acids. Trimming took off 7 bases at V and 1 base at J, with 13 bases between the two ends. Germline V lookup: CDR1 SGHDN, CDR2 FVKESK. The CDR3 region has the DNA TGTGCCAGCACTCCGGGAGCGCGGAACACTGAAGCTTTCTTT. The encoded protein is CASTPGARNTEAFF.

This clonotype was counted a few times. The junction departs from the called germline gene at one end, perhaps through a read error. The chain uses TRBV4-1 and TRBJ1-1; 8 bases fit TRBD1. Germline loops: CDR1 MGHRA, CDR2 YSYEKL. The CDR3 is made up of 18 amino acids. The CDR3: CASSTGSTGQAMKTEAFF. The CDR3 coding sequence is TGCGCCAGCAGCACCGGTTCGACGGGACAGGCGATGAAAACTGAAGCTTTCTTT.

This clonotype showed up just once. V and J are TRBV6-2 or TRBV6-3 and TRBJ2-3; the D gene could be TRBD1 or TRBD2 (5 bases each). V was trimmed by 4 bases and J by 10 bases, leaving 9 bases between them. The CDR3 is 11 amino acids. Germline loops: CDR1 MNHEY, CDR2 SVGEGT. Here the CDR3 reads CASSSSGPQYF. For the CDR3, the DNA is TGTGCCAGCAGTTCCTCGGGGCCGCAGTATTTT.

This clonotype was observed many times. The chain links TRBV3-1 to TRBJ1-1; no firm D call. Deletions cut 2 bases from V and 1 base from J, with 8 bases between. This CDR3 is built from 14 residues. The germline gives CDR1 LGHDT, CDR2 YNNKEL (reference sequence). As DNA, the CDR3 is TGTGCCAGCAGCCAATTTCTCGGGAACACTGAAGCTTTCTTT. Protein product: CASSQFLGNTEAFF.

This chain connects TRBV5-1 to TRBJ1-5; TRBD1 is a possible D gene (6 bases). Germline CDR1 SGHRS, CDR2 YFSETQ. CDR3 length equals 15 residues. V was trimmed by 4 bases and J by 5 bases, leaving 16 bases between them. DNA for the CDR3: TGCGCCAGCAGCCCGCAGGGGCAGGCCCATCAGCCCCAGCATTTT. Its translation is CASSPQGQAHQPQHF. Complete variable domain (other parts from reference TRBV5-1 and TRBJ1-5): KAGVTQTPRYLIKTRGQQVTLSCSPISGHRSVSWYQQTPGQGLQFLFEYFSETQRNKGNFPGRFSGRQFSNSRSEMNVSTLELGDSALYLCASSPQGQAHQPQHFGDGTRLSIL.

The rearrangement links TRBV9 to TRBJ2-1; D call uncertain. Trimming left V 0 bases short and J 6 bases short, with 10 bases between. The CDR3 totals 14 residues. Looked up from germline, CDR1 is SGDLS and CDR2 is YYNGEE. Here the CDR3 reads CASSVAPASNEQFF. Written as DNA, the CDR3 is TGTGCCAGCAGCGTAGCGCCGGCGAGCAATGAGCAGTTCTTC.

As regards this clonotype: The final CDR3 position lacks the conserved phenylalanine or tryptophan, pointing to a likely read error. This sequence joins TRBV7-2 and TRBJ2-7; TRBD2 is a possible D gene (5 bases). V was trimmed by 0 bases and J by 5 bases, leaving 11 bases between them. There are 14 residues in the CDR3. Germline assignment: CDR1 SGHTA and CDR2 FQGNSA. The CDR3, as DNA: TGTGCCAGCAGCTTAGCCGGGAACATCAACGAGCAGTACTAC. It translates to CASSLAGNINEQYY.

This clonotype was picked up a small number of times. The chain has TRBV12-3 or TRBV12-4 and TRBJ2-1; possibly TRBD2 for D (5 bases). CDR3 size: 15 residues. V gave up 2 bases and J gave up 2 bases, with 10 bases separating them. As DNA, the CDR3 is TGTGCCAGCAGTTTACTAGCTGCACCCTACAATGAGCAGTTCTTC. Translated, it gives CASSLLAAPYNEQFF.

This clonotype was counted between two and nine times. The V gene is TRBV9, the J gene TRBJ2-5; D gene uncertain. The germline V gene encodes CDR1 SGDLS and CDR2 YYNGEE. This CDR3 is built from 13 residues. V was trimmed by 0 bases and J by 5 bases, leaving 8 bases between them. This CDR3 is CASSVDSRETQYF. The DNA of the CDR3 is TGTGCCAGCAGCGTAGACAGTAGGGAGACCCAGTACTTC.

This clonotype appeared a few times. The V call is TRBV7-2, the J call TRBJ2-3; D is uncertain. The length of the CDR3 is 18 residues. The V end lost 1 base, the J end lost 2 bases, and 19 bases lay between the germline ends. CDR1 SGHTA and CDR2 FQGNSA come from the germline V gene. The CDR3 reads CASSLGPGIGSDTDTQYF. The CDR3 nucleotides read TGTGCCAGCAGCTTAGGTCCTGGGATAGGCTCAGACACAGATACGCAGTATTTT.

This clonotype was recorded at least ten times. This chain connects TRBV10-2 to TRBJ2-7; a possible D gene is TRBD2 (6 bases). The V end lost 9 bases, the J end lost 2 bases, and 14 bases lay between the germline ends. CDR1 is WSHSY, CDR2 SAAADI, per germline. The CDR3 sequence is 13 residues long. CDR3 region: CASSRRETYEQYF. CDR3 coding DNA: TGCGCCAGTTCTAGGCGGGAAACCTACGAGCAGTACTTC.

There are many counts of this clonotype. V and J are TRBV2 and TRBJ2-3, with D unclear. The V gene lost 4 bases and the J gene lost 3 bases, with 8 bases spanning the gap. The germline gives CDR1 SNHLY, CDR2 FYNNEI. This CDR3 is built from 13 residues. The CDR3 coding sequence is TGTGCCAGCAGTGTCCTGGGGACAGATACGCAGTATTTT. It yields the protein CASSVLGTDTQYF.

This clonotype was counted a few times. The rearrangement links TRBV5-1 to TRBJ1-1; 7 bases map to TRBD1. The length of the CDR3 is 12 residues. Germline CDR1 SGHRS, CDR2 YFSETQ. V gave up 5 bases and J gave up 11 bases; unmatched junction bases: 9. The CDR3 DNA follows: TGCGCCAGCAGTAATAACAGGGGTGGTGCTTTCTTT. It is translated as CASSNNRGGAFF. Filled out from reference TRBV5-1 and TRBJ1-1, the complete variable domain reads KAGVTQTPRYLIKTRGQQVTLSCSPISGHRSVSWYQQTPGQGLQFLFEYFSETQRNKGNFPGRFSGRQFSNSRSEMNVSTLELGDSALYLCASSNNRGGAFFGQGTRLTVV.

V usage is TRBV20-1 and J usage is TRBJ2-3; 11 bases match TRBD2. The CDR3 extends over 15 amino acids. Germline V CDR1 and CDR2: DFQATT, SNEGSKA (reference sequence). J was trimmed by 4 bases and V by 1 base; bases with no gene match: 4. The CDR3: CSARGLTSGADTQYF. In nucleotides, the CDR3 is TGCAGTGCTAGAGGTCTGACTAGCGGGGCAGATACGCAGTATTTT.

There are many counts of this clonotype. This rearrangement joins TRBV12-3 or TRBV12-4 to TRBJ1-2, with 8 positions matching TRBD1. V trimming: 7 bases; J trimming: 8 bases; junction bases outside the gene matches: 6. CDR3 size: 12 residues. The CDR3 region is CASTQGARGYTF. CDR3 DNA sequence: TGTGCCAGCACCCAGGGGGCTAGAGGCTACACCTTC.

This chain connects TRBV20-1 to TRBJ2-1; 8 bases are shared with TRBD2. Per the germline V gene, CDR1 is DFQATT and CDR2 is SNEGSKA (reference sequence). This CDR3 is built from 13 residues. With V trimmed by 5 bases and J by 8 bases, 8 bases remained unmatched. The CDR3 protein is CSAQRGSEDEQFF. CDR3 sequence (DNA): TGCAGTGCTCAGCGGGGGTCCGAGGATGAGCAGTTCTTC.

This clonotype has only a few counts. The chain is built from TRBV5-5 and TRBJ2-7, with TRBD2 identical over 11 bases. After removal of 2 bases from V and 3 bases from J, the junction contained 7 bases not matched to a gene. The germline V gene has CDR1 SGHKS and CDR2 YYEKEE (reference sequence). The CDR3 runs 16 residues. CDR3 protein: CASSLVAGGLIYEQYF. In nucleotides, the CDR3 is TGTGCCAGCAGCTTAGTAGCGGGGGGGCTCATCTACGAGCAGTACTTC.